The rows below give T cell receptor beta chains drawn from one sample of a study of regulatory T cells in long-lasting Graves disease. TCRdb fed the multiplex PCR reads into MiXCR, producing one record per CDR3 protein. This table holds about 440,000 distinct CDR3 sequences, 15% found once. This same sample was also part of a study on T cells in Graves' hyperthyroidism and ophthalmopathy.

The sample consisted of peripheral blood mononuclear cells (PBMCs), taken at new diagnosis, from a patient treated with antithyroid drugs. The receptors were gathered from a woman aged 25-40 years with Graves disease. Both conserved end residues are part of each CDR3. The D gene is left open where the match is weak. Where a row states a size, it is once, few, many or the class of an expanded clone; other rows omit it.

CDR3: CASSLEAVDTQYF; DNA: TGTGCCAGCAGCTTGGAGGCAGTAGATACGCAGTATTTT; J: TRBJ2-3; V: TRBV5-1; size: many; D: .
CDR3: CASSEGREGTQYF; DNA: TGTGCCAGCAGTGAAGGCAGGGAAGGGACCCAGTACTTC; J: TRBJ2-5; V: TRBV2; size: many; D: .
CDR3: CAWAGNFNYGYTF; DNA: TGTGCCTGGGCAGGGAATTTCAACTATGGCTACACCTTC; J: TRBJ1-2; V: TRBV30; size: many; D: .
CDR3: CASRGRDSNQPQHF; DNA: TGTGCCAGCAGGGGCAGGGATAGCAATCAGCCCCAGCATTTT; J: TRBJ1-5; V: TRBV27; size: many; D: .
CDR3: CSARPLAGTDTQYF; DNA: TGCAGTGCGAGGCCGCTAGCGGGCACAGATACGCAGTATTTT; J: TRBJ2-3; V: TRBV20-1; size: .; D: TRBD2
CDR3: CASSSSTNTGELFF; DNA: TGTGCCAGCAGCTCGTCAACGAACACCGGGGAGCTGTTTTTT; J: TRBJ2-2; V: TRBV7-3; size: many; D: .
CDR3: CASSGRAILGLSTDTQYF; DNA: TGTGCCAGTAGTGGACGAGCCATTCTCGGACTTAGCACAGATACGCAGTATTTT; J: TRBJ2-3; V: TRBV19; size: few; D: .
CDR3: CASSEAPYSGTYEQYF; DNA: TGTGCCAGCAGTGAAGCGCCCTATAGCGGGACCTACGAGCAGTACTTC; J: TRBJ2-7; V: TRBV6-1; size: many; D: TRBD2
CDR3: CASSSSPGGWGVDTEAFF; DNA: TGTGCCAGTAGCTCGAGTCCCGGCGGGTGGGGGGTCGACACTGAAGCTTTCTTT; J: TRBJ1-1; V: TRBV19; size: few; D: .
CDR3: CASSLFPALQTSTDTQYF; DNA: TGTGCCAGTAGTTTGTTCCCCGCTTTGCAGACTAGCACAGATACGCAGTATTTT; J: TRBJ2-3; V: TRBV19; size: few; D: .
CDR3: CASSPLGDSNTEAFF; DNA: TGTGCCAGCTCACCCTTAGGGGACTCGAACACTGAAGCTTTCTTT; J: TRBJ1-1; V: TRBV18; size: many; D: .
CDR3: CASSPGRATQETQYF; DNA: TGCGCCAGCAGCCCAGGGAGGGCTACCCAAGAGACCCAGTACTTC; J: TRBJ2-5; V: TRBV4-1; size: .; D: TRBD2
CDR3: CASSLLGASGRNEQFF; DNA: TGTGCCAGCAGTTTATTGGGCGCAAGCGGGAGGAATGAGCAGTTCTTC; J: TRBJ2-1; V: TRBV12-3/TRBV12-4; size: many; D: TRBD2
CDR3: CSARDAIGRAAGQETQYF; DNA: TGCAGTGCTAGAGATGCGATCGGGAGGGCCGCGGGCCAAGAGACCCAGTACTTC; J: TRBJ2-5; V: TRBV20-1; size: .; D: TRBD2
CDR3: CASRVGPGTYEQYF; DNA: TGTGCCAGCAGGGTCGGCCCGGGAACCTACGAGCAGTACTTC; J: TRBJ2-7; V: TRBV2; size: few; D: .
CDR3: CSARGKGTEAFF; DNA: TGCAGTGCTAGGGGCAAGGGCACTGAAGCTTTCTTT; J: TRBJ1-1; V: TRBV20-1; size: many; D: .
CDR3: CASSLEGSTGELFF; DNA: TGTGCCAGCAGCTTAGAAGGTTCCACCGGGGAGCTGTTTTTT; J: TRBJ2-2; V: TRBV11-2; size: many; D: .
CDR3: CASSHLAGDEEETQYF; DNA: TGTGCCAGCTCGCACCTAGCGGGAGATGAGGAAGAGACCCAGTACTTC; J: TRBJ2-5; V: TRBV18; size: many; D: TRBD2
CDR3: CASSPQQGALLCNEQYF; DNA: TGTGCCAGCAGCCCTCAACAGGGGGCCCTATTATGCAATGAGCAGTACTTC; J: TRBJ2-7; V: TRBV7-2; size: .; D: TRBD1
CDR3: CASSRRQGLNTGELFF; DNA: TGTGCCAGCAGTCGGCGACAGGGGCTGAACACCGGGGAGCTGTTTTTT; J: TRBJ2-2; V: TRBV12-3/TRBV12-4; size: many; D: TRBD1
CDR3: CASTERGWTGEFF; DNA: TGTGCCAGCACCGAAAGGGGTTGGACAGGGGAGTTCTTC; J: TRBJ2-1; V: TRBV12-3/TRBV12-4; size: many; D: TRBD1
CDR3: CASSLGLAGGLGGGETQYF; DNA: TGTGCCAGCAGCTTAGGACTAGCGGGAGGGCTCGGAGGAGGGGAGACCCAGTACTTC; J: TRBJ2-5; V: TRBV7-9; size: .; D: TRBD2
CDR3: CASSLGQDNSPLHF; DNA: TGTGCCAGCAGTTTGGGACAGGATAATTCACCCCTCCACTTT; J: TRBJ1-6; V: TRBV12-3/TRBV12-4; size: few; D: TRBD1
CDR3: CASSLGDGGNEQFF; DNA: TGTGCCAGCAGCTTGGGGGACGGAGGGAATGAGCAGTTCTTC; J: TRBJ2-1; V: TRBV9; size: .; D: .
CDR3: CASSPLGATNEKLFF; DNA: TGTGCCAGCAGTCCCCTTGGGGCAACTAATGAAAAACTGTTTTTT; J: TRBJ1-4; V: TRBV12-3/TRBV12-4; size: many; D: .
CDR3: CASSQVSTGLFF; DNA: TGTGCCAGCAGCCAAGTTTCAACAGGACTGTTTTTT; J: TRBJ1-4; V: TRBV3-1; size: many; D: .